Listed here are 19 T cell receptor beta chains from one sample, sequenced in a study of T cell repertoires in cytomegalovirus infection. TCRdb reprocessed the reads with MiXCR, giving one entry per CDR3 protein. The sample yields approximately 630,000 distinct CDR3 sequences, approximately 24% seen once. Sequencing was performed on CD8+ T cells from PBMCs. These receptors all stem from a human donor in good health (CMV status not recorded). Some clones in this sample may be carry-over from other donors' samples.

The chain joins TRBV7-9 to TRBJ1-1, with D tentatively TRBD1 (5 bases). Germline V gene data show CDR1 as SEHNR and CDR2 as FQNEAQ (reference sequence). V gave up 4 bases and J gave up 0 bases, with 12 bases separating them. The CDR3 contains 15 residues. CDR3 sequence reads: CASSSSPGMNTEAFF. CDR3 DNA sequence: TGTGCCAGCAGCTCTTCGCCAGGGATGAACACTGAAGCTTTCTTT.

This clonotype has just a few counts. The chain recombines TRBV6-6 with TRBJ2-1; the match to TRBD2 covers 7 bases. The CDR3 extends over 16 amino acids. J lost 0 bases, V lost 8 bases, and 10 bases had no gene match. From germline, CDR1 is MNHNY and CDR2 SVGAGI (reference sequence). CDR3 amino acids: CASGPLAADSYNEQFF. CDR3 DNA sequence: TGTGCCAGCGGACCCCTAGCGGCAGACTCCTACAATGAGCAGTTCTTC.

Ten or more counts support this clonotype. The chain is built from TRBV4-1 and TRBJ2-3; 8 nucleotides align to TRBD2. The CDR3 spans 15 residues. Germline CDR1 reads MGHRA; CDR2 reads YSYEKL. The ends lost 1 base at V and 2 bases at J; junction bases unmatched: 2. The CDR3 region is CASSQGAGDTDTQYF. In nucleotides, the CDR3 is TGCGCCAGCAGCCAAGGAGCGGGGGACACAGATACGCAGTATTTT.

CDR3 sequence: CASSPQVGGDKETQYF. As DNA, the CDR3 is TGTGCCAGCAGTCCTCAGGTTGGGGGGGATAAAGAGACCCAGTACTTC. The V and J genes are TRBV2 and TRBJ2-5, with 7 nucleotides matching TRBD2. Germline V gene lookup returns CDR1 SNHLY and CDR2 FYNNEI. The CDR3 consists of 16 residues. Trimming removed 5 bases from V and 3 bases from J; junction bases left unmatched: 12.

The chain combines TRBV6-8 with TRBJ2-1; 7 bases are a match to TRBD2. The CDR3 is 15 residues long. In germline, CDR1 is MNHGY, CDR2 SAAAGT. Trimming took 6 bases from V and 4 from J; bases not matched to a gene: 9. CDR3 bases: TGTGCCAGCAGCGCTGGACTAGTGGGATACAATGAGCAGTTCTTC. This gives the protein CASSAGLVGYNEQFF.

This clonotype turned up a few times. As DNA, the CDR3 is TGTGCCAGCAGTTTTCGGGGGCCCGGGGAGCTGTTTTTT. Translated: CASSFRGPGELFF. The chain carries TRBV28 and TRBJ2-2; tentatively, D is TRBD1 or TRBD2 (6 bases each). CDR1 is MDHEN, CDR2 SYDVKM, per germline. CDR3 length: 13 residues. Trimming shortened V by 3 bases and J by 6 bases, and 8 bases separated the two germline ends.

This clonotype was seen at least ten times. The chain is built from TRBV7-2 and TRBJ1-1, with D perhaps TRBD1 (6 bases). Trimming removed 3 bases at V and 7 bases at J, with 15 bases between. CDR1 and CDR2 from the germline V gene are SGHTA and FQGNSA. The CDR3 sequence is 14 residues long. CDR3 DNA: TGTGCCAGCAGCTTTAAACAGGGAAGGGTTGAAGCTTTCTTT. Encoded protein: CASSFKQGRVEAFF.

Ten or more counts support this clonotype. The chain combines TRBV7-9 with TRBJ2-7, with TRBD1 matching 10 bases. The V gene end was trimmed by 6 bases and the J gene end by 5 bases; junction bases not matched to a gene: 10. The CDR3 runs to 15 residues. Looked up from germline, CDR1 is SEHNR and CDR2 is FQNEAQ (reference sequence). CDR3 bases: TGTGCCAGCAGTTCCCGGGACAGGGGCCCCCACGAGCAGTACGTC. Protein: CASSSRDRGPHEQYV.

V and J are TRBV7-3 and TRBJ2-1; 8 nucleotides align to TRBD2. The CDR3 is made up of 16 amino acids. Germline V lookup: CDR1 SGHTA, CDR2 FQGTGA. V lost 0 bases and J lost 3; bases outside the gene matches: 4. Here the CDR3 DNA reads TGTGCCAGCAGCTTAACCGGGGGGGGAAACTACAATGAGCAGTTCTTC. As protein: CASSLTGGGNYNEQFF. The full variable domain, with the rest looked up from reference TRBV7-3 and TRBJ2-1, is GAGVSQTPSNKVTEKGKYVELRCDPISGHTALYWYRQSLGQGPEFLIYFQGTGAADDSGLPNDRFFAVRPEGSVSTLKIQRTERGDSAVYLCASSLTGGGNYNEQFFGPGTRLTVL.

This chain links TRBV7-9 with TRBJ2-2; D is unclear. CDR3 length equals 16 residues. Looked up from germline, CDR1 is SEHNR and CDR2 is FQNEAQ (reference sequence). Trimming removed 1 base from V and 1 base from J, with 10 bases in between. CDR3 residues: CASSLDVTMNTGELFF. DNA of the CDR3: TGTGCCAGCAGCTTAGATGTGACCATGAACACCGGGGAGCTGTTTTTT.

This clonotype has a handful of counts. The chain employs TRBV9 and TRBJ2-7; 8 bases are a match to TRBD2. Germline V gene sequence: CDR1 SGDLS, CDR2 YYNGEE. The V and J ends lost 4 bases and 5 bases, in that order; junction bases with no gene match: 5. This CDR3 is built from 13 residues. The CDR3 nucleotides read TGTGCCAGCAGCCCTGGACTAGCAAACGAGCAGTACTTC. This gives the protein CASSPGLANEQYF. The full variable domain, completed using reference TRBV9 and TRBJ2-7, is DSGVTQTPKHLITATGQRVTLRCSPRSGDLSVYWYQQSLDQGLQFLIQYYNGEERAKGNILERFSAQQFPDLHSELNLSSLELGDSALYFCASSPGLANEQYFGPGTRLTVT.

Concerning this clonotype itself: Possible read error: a much larger clone is one base away. The V gene is TRBV7-6, the J gene TRBJ2-1; 8 positions match TRBD1. The CDR3 loop spans 16 amino acids. Germline CDR1 SGHVS, CDR2 FNYEAQ. The J segment lost 0 bases and the V segment lost 5 bases, leaving 6 bases of the junction unmatched. The CDR3 spells CASSQSTGDSYNEQFF. CDR3 nucleotides: TGTGCCAGCAGCCAATCGACAGGGGACTCCTACAATGAGCAGTTCTTC.

This clonotype was picked up a small number of times. The gene calls are TRBV20-1 and TRBJ2-6; 7 bases line up with TRBD2. Germline assignment: CDR1 DFQATT and CDR2 SNEGSKA (reference sequence). V dropped 1 base and J dropped 1; count of bases not matched to a gene: 7. This CDR3 has 17 residues. The CDR3 coding sequence is TGCAGTGCTAGAGGGGACTACCAATATTCTGGGGCCAACGTCCTGACTTTC. This encodes CSARGDYQYSGANVLTF.

This chain links TRBV7-9 with TRBJ1-1; D is perhaps TRBD1 (6 bases). This CDR3 has 17 residues. V gave up 1 base and J gave up 1 base, with 16 bases separating them. The germline gives CDR1 SEHNR, CDR2 FQNEAQ (reference sequence). The CDR3 nucleotides are TGTGCCAGCAGCTTAGTTATGTCCTTGGGGGCGAACACTGAAGCTTTCTTT. Its translation is CASSLVMSLGANTEAFF.

This clonotype was seen a handful of times. The chain is built from TRBV5-6 and TRBJ1-5; no clear D gene. The CDR3 has 15 residues. CDR1 SGHDT and CDR2 YYEEEE come from the germline V gene. V shed 4 bases and J shed 1 base, with 12 bases lying between them. The CDR3 bases are TGTGCCAGCAGCGGAAAGGGTTTCAGCAATCAGCCCCAGCATTTT. Translation gives CASSGKGFSNQPQHF.

This clonotype was picked up one time. The chain employs TRBV12-3 or TRBV12-4 and TRBJ1-4, with D possibly being TRBD1 (6 bases). V was trimmed by 7 bases and J by 0 bases, leaving 9 bases between them. There are 14 residues in the CDR3. The chain's CDR3 is CASIRTATNEKLFF. DNA of the CDR3: TGTGCCAGCATCAGGACAGCAACTAATGAAAAACTGTTTTTT.

The rearrangement uses TRBV7-6 and TRBJ2-5, with D tentatively TRBD1 (5 bases). The CDR3 totals 14 residues. The V end lost 1 base, the J end lost 5 bases, and 11 bases lay between the germline ends. Germline loops: CDR1 SGHVS, CDR2 FNYEAQ. The CDR3 DNA reads TGTGCCAGCAGCTTAGAGGGGTGGCAGGAGACCCAGTACTTC. Translation: CASSLEGWQETQYF.

This clonotype was seen only a few times. This chain links TRBV6-6 with TRBJ2-7, with no clear D. The V end lost 4 bases, the J end lost 3 bases, and 10 bases lay between the germline ends. The germline CDR1 and CDR2 sequences are MNHNY and SVGAGI (reference sequence). This CDR3 region has 13 residues. The CDR3 here is CASSFGWGYEQYV. CDR3 in DNA: TGTGCCAGCAGTTTTGGGTGGGGCTACGAGCAGTACGTC.

On this clonotype itself: A much more abundant neighbour one base away suggests this may be a read error. The J gene is TRBJ2-1, the V gene TRBV7-4; 12 nucleotides line up with TRBD2. Per the germline V gene, CDR1 is SGHVT and CDR2 is SQSDAQ. The CDR3 contains 15 residues. The CDR3 DNA is TGTGTCAGCAGTGGGGGACTAGCGGGCGGCACTGAGCAGTTCTTC. It specifies CVSSGGLAGGTEQFF.